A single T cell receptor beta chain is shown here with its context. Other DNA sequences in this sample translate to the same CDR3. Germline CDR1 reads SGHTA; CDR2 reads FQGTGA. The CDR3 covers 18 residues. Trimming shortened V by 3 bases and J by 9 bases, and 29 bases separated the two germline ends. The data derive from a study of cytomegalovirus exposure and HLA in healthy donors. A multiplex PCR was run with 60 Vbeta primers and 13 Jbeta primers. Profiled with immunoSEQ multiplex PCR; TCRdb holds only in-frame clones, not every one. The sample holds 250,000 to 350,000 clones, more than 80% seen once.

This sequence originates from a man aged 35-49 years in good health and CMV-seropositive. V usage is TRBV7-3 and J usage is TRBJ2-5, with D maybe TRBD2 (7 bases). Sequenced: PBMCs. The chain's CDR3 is CASSFSPRGAGARGAQYF. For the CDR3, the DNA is TGTGCCAGCAGCTTCAGCCCCCGGGGGGCAGGAGCCAGAGGGGCCCAGTACTTC.